A selection of T cell receptor beta chains follows, all from one sample in a study of response to subunit inactivated influenza vaccine. TCRdb re-called the RT-PCR reads with MiXCR, one entry per CDR3 protein. Of more than 550,000 distinct CDR3 sequences detected, approximately 10% appear once; the ten largest clones hold 8% to 13%. In addition, the sample was reused for a study of T cells expressing NK-cell markers.

The material sequenced was PBMCs from blood, taken on the day of vaccination. The receptors were gathered from a man between 50 and 59 years old who received an inactivated influenza vaccine. Both conserved end residues are part of each CDR3. D genes are given only for firm matches. The size of a clone is reported for some rows only, either as once, few or many, or as a class for expanded clones.

v_gene	j_gene	abundance	d_gene	CDR3aa	CDR3nt
TRBV5-5	TRBJ2-3	few	.	CASSPGEARGDTQYF	TGTGCCAGCAGCCCCGGAGAAGCCCGGGGAGATACGCAGTATTTT
TRBV28	TRBJ2-3	.	TRBD2	CASSRTSEDTQYF	TGTGCCAGCAGTCGGACTAGCGAAGATACGCAGTATTTT
TRBV5-4	TRBJ2-2	few	.	CASSLDGLGGGELFF	TGTGCCAGCAGCTTGGACGGACTAGGGGGCGGGGAGCTGTTTTTT
TRBV6-1	TRBJ1-5	.	TRBD1	CASWGQGLNQPQHF	TGTGCCAGCTGGGGACAGGGGCTCAATCAGCCCCAGCATTTT
TRBV28	TRBJ1-2	many	.	CASVDRGLGYTF	TGTGCCAGCGTGGACAGAGGGTTAGGCTACACCTTC
TRBV11-2	TRBJ2-1	.	TRBD2	CASSLVVFSGSFNNEQFF	TGTGCCAGCAGCTTAGTGGTATTTAGCGGGAGTTTCAACAATGAGCAGTTCTTC
TRBV6-2/TRBV6-3	TRBJ2-1	many	.	CASTTLAYNEQFF	TGTGCCTCTACCACGCTAGCGTACAATGAGCAGTTCTTC
TRBV7-9	TRBJ1-1	few	TRBD1	CASSPDRGRNTEAFF	TGTGCCAGCAGCCCAGACAGGGGTAGGAACACTGAAGCTTTCTTT
TRBV5-5	TRBJ1-4	few	TRBD1	CASSLPTGGGNEKLFF	TGTGCCAGCAGCTTGCCTACAGGGGGCGGGAATGAAAAACTGTTTTTT
TRBV5-1	TRBJ1-1	.	TRBD1	CASSLVGQGEAFF	TGCGCCAGCAGCTTGGTGGGACAGGGGGAAGCTTTCTTT
TRBV7-9	TRBJ1-2	few	.	CASSMDSPGGYTF	TGTGCCAGCAGTATGGACTCACCGGGTGGCTACACCTTC
TRBV4-2	TRBJ2-7	.	.	CASSQGPGILGEQYF	TGTGCCAGCAGCCAGGGTCCCGGGATACTGGGCGAGCAGTACTTC
TRBV2	TRBJ1-2	few	.	CASSPEAGVYGYTF	TGTGCCAGCAGTCCGGAGGCCGGGGTCTATGGCTACACCTTC
TRBV20-1	TRBJ1-5	.	.	CSAKSQDNQPQHF	TGCAGTGCTAAGTCACAGGACAATCAGCCCCAGCATTTT
TRBV30	TRBJ2-1	few	.	CAWRPGTYYNEQFF	TGTGCCTGGAGGCCCGGGACATACTACAATGAGCAGTTCTTC
TRBV28	TRBJ2-1	few	TRBD2	CASSLRAGGPVAYNEQFF	TGTGCCAGCAGTTTGAGAGCGGGAGGGCCAGTAGCCTACAATGAGCAGTTCTTC
TRBV4-1	TRBJ1-4	few	TRBD1	CASSQVGRGLGKLFF	TGCGCCAGCAGCCAAGTAGGCAGGGGGCTTGGAAAACTGTTTTTT
TRBV5-6	TRBJ1-1	many	TRBD1	CASSKGQLMNTEAFF	TGTGCCAGCAGCAAGGGACAGCTTATGAACACTGAAGCTTTCTTT
TRBV11-2	TRBJ2-2	few	.	CASSLSDLTGELFF	TGTGCCAGCAGCTTATCCGACCTAACCGGGGAGCTGTTTTTT
TRBV12-5	TRBJ2-2	few	.	CASGLPGGRNTGELFF	TGTGCTAGTGGTTTGCCCGGGGGCCGTAACACCGGGGAGCTGTTTTTT